This TCR beta chain was sequenced in a study of blood T cell repertoires in COVID-19. Study in general: Whether acute or convalescent, the COVID-19 samples came from the United States, Italy and Spain. PBMCs, B-cell-depleted T cells, or T cells were the source of the cDNA or gDNA that made up the material.

The CDR3 totals 14 residues. Germline loops: CDR1 SGHAT, CDR2 FQNNGV. Trimming shortened V by 0 bases and J by 9 bases, and 14 bases separated the two germline ends. In the original workflow: Estimation of nucleated cell counts relied on the amplification of reference gene primers. This table comes from immunoSEQ multiplex PCR, and its TCRdb copy is limited to in-frame clones, with some not included. That table furnishes V, J and clone size, whereas the DNA furnished D and trimming. The data hold over 90,000 clones, with around 80% observed a single time. This sequence originates from a man between 60 and 75 years old with active or convalescent COVID-19. Material for sequencing was peripheral blood. The chain is built from TRBV11-2 and TRBJ1-2, with D uncertain. Here the CDR3 reads CASSLDPAGGSYTF. The CDR3, as DNA: TGTGCCAGCAGCTTAGACCCCGCCGGCGGTAGCTACACCTTC.